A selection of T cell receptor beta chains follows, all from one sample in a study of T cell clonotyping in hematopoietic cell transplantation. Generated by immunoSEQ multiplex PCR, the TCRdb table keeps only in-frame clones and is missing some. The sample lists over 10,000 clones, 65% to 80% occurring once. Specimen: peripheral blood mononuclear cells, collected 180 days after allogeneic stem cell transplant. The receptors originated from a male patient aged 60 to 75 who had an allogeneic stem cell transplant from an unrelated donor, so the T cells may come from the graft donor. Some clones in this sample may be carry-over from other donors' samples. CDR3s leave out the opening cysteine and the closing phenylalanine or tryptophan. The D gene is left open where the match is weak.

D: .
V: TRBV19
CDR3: ASSMNGQGAAEY

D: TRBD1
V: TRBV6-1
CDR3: ASTEEAGGREKLF

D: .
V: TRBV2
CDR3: ASAQVEYSNQPQH

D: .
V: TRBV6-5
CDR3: AISGDFGNYEQY

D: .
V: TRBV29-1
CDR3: SVEGPGPTEAF

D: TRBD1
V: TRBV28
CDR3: ASQYRGNQPQH

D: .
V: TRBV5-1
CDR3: ASSLDGKGADTQY

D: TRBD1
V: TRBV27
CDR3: ASSPGTAIGNTEAF

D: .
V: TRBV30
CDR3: AWTGTADSNQPQH

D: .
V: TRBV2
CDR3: ASSRSQDENGYT

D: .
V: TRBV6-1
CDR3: ASTPTGIYGYT

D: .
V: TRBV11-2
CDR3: ASSLDLADWNTEAF

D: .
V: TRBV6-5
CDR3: ASTAGRGYGYT

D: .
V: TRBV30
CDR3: AWSVRFRGNQPQH

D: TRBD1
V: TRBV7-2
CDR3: ASSLGQGAASNQPQH